Below are 23 T cell receptor beta chains sequenced from a single sample in a study of beta chain features in type 1 diabetes (dated 2018 in TCRdb). Library creation used the immunoSEQ multiplex PCR assay. The entire amount of isolated RNA was reverse transcribed using the High Capacity cDNA Reverse Transcription Kit, so the sequenced TCRB transcripts were expressed ones. The source is immuneACCESS, and TCRdb retained only in-frame sequences with V and J called. Part of the clones is not carried over; for the studies checked, unresolved V genes explain less than half of this, and the remainder is unexplained. The sample data list under 150,000 clones, and around 9% of these were observed just once. 0.6% to 0.9% of the sample lies in the top ten. Results and caveats for the whole study, not just this receptor: In all four CD4+ subsets, TCRB CDR3 length was moderately but significantly shorter in type 1 diabetes patients.

No cognate antigen is known for these TCRs. The specimen sequenced was central memory CD4+ T cells from blood. All receptors derive from a man in his thirties or forties with type 1 diabetes.

This chain joins TRBV6-6 and TRBJ1-1; 8 nucleotides match TRBD1. Germline V gives CDR1 MNHNY, CDR2 SVGAGI (reference sequence). V lost 5 bases and J lost 5; bases outside the gene matches: 4. This CDR3 spans 13 amino acids. The CDR3 region has the DNA TGTGCCAGCAGTGCAGGGGGCTGGACTGAAGCTTTCTTT. Translating it yields CASSAGGWTEAFF.

This clone was detected ten times or more. The chain has TRBV30 and TRBJ1-1; tentatively, D is TRBD1 (6 bases). Germline V lookup: CDR1 GTSNPN, CDR2 SVGIG (reference sequence). The CDR3 loop spans 12 amino acids. V was shortened by 0 bases and J by 8 bases, with 10 bases between the two germline ends. The CDR3 region is CAWSVQGREAFF. The CDR3 DNA reads as TGTGCCTGGAGTGTACAGGGCAGAGAAGCTTTCTTT.

This clone turned up a few times. The rearrangement links TRBV30 to TRBJ1-2; no reliable D call. Germline loops: CDR1 GTSNPN, CDR2 SVGIG (reference sequence). Trimming shortened V by 2 bases and J by 7 bases, and 11 bases separated the two germline ends. The CDR3 is 12 residues long. The CDR3 nucleotides read TGTGCCTGGAGTCAGGCTACTGGTGGCTACACCTTC. It encodes CAWSQATGGYTF.

The V call is TRBV4-2, the J call TRBJ2-5; 7 bases are shared with TRBD2. The CDR3 is 15 residues long. V lost 0 bases to trimming and J lost 5 bases; unmatched junction nucleotides: 6. The germline V gene encodes CDR1 LGHNA and CDR2 YNFKEQ. The CDR3 sequence is CASSQETGGRETQYF. DNA for the CDR3: TGTGCCAGCAGCCAAGAAACCGGGGGGAGGGAGACCCAGTACTTC.

V gene TRBV7-2 combines with J gene TRBJ1-1; D uncertain. V lost 6 bases and J lost 1, with 12 bases in between. The CDR3 extends over 14 amino acids. Germline CDR1 and CDR2: SGHTA and FQGNSA. CDR3 in amino acids: CASRRTGTNTEAFF. The CDR3 DNA follows: TGTGCCAGCAGACGGACGGGAACGAACACTGAAGCTTTCTTT.

Only a few counts were recorded for this clone. The CDR3 loop is CASSTGTGGRETQYF. CDR3 sequence (DNA): TGTGCCAGCAGCACTGGGACAGGGGGTAGGGAGACCCAGTACTTC. This sequence joins TRBV7-3 and TRBJ2-5; 11 bases are a match to TRBD1. The germline V gene has CDR1 SGHTA and CDR2 FQGTGA. CDR3 length: 15 amino acids. V shed 5 bases, J shed 5 bases, and the junction held 7 bases outside the gene matches.

This clone was seen only a few times. The chain joins TRBV5-1 to TRBJ2-5; D possibly corresponds to TRBD2 (5 bases). The V end was cut by 3 bases, the J end by 4 bases, with 7 bases between. The CDR3 is 12 amino acids. The germline gives CDR1 SGHRS, CDR2 YFSETQ. Here the CDR3 DNA reads TGCGCCAGCAGCTCGGACTTAGAGACCCAGTACTTC. Protein: CASSSDLETQYF.

In its sample, this clone was seen a few times. The same CDR3 also results from other DNA sequences found in this sample. The chain uses TRBV7-3 and TRBJ2-3; no clear D. The ends were cut back, 3 bases at V and 0 bases at J, with 10 bases in the middle. The length of the CDR3 is 15 residues. CDR1 SGHTA and CDR2 FQGTGA come from the germline V gene. In nucleotides, the CDR3 is TGTGCCAGCAGCTTGTCTAGAGTCAGCACAGATACGCAGTATTTT. Its translation is CASSLSRVSTDTQYF.

This clone was seen more than once but under ten times. V is TRBV6-5 and J is TRBJ1-2; 7 bases line up with TRBD1. The V and J ends lost 2 bases and 4 bases, in that order; junction bases with no gene match: 1. CDR3 length: 13 residues. Germline loops: CDR1 MNHEY, CDR2 SVGAGI. The CDR3 nucleotides read TGTGCCAGCAGTTACAGGGACAGCTATGGCTACACCTTC. Translation: CASSYRDSYGYTF.

The rearrangement uses TRBV6-6 and TRBJ2-1, with 7 positions matching TRBD2. The junction had 9 bases not matched to a gene; V was cut back by 6 bases and J by 7 bases. Germline lookup yields CDR1 MNHNY and CDR2 SVGAGI (reference sequence). This CDR3 has 14 amino acids. For the CDR3, the DNA is TGTGCCAGCAGGGAAGGCCTAGCGGCAAATGAGCAGTTCTTC. Its protein product is CASREGLAANEQFF.

V and J are TRBV19 and TRBJ2-7; weak D call: TRBD1 (5 bases). Trimming pared 6 bases from V and 0 bases from J, leaving 21 bases between. The CDR3 has 17 amino acids. Germline V gives CDR1 LNHDA, CDR2 SQIVND (reference sequence). The CDR3 region is CASRRTPSPESSYEQYF. The CDR3 nucleotides are TGTGCCAGTAGAAGGACACCATCACCGGAAAGCTCCTACGAGCAGTACTTC.

This clone occurred a few times. The CDR3 DNA reads TGTGCCAGCTCACCACCGACAGGGAGCACCACAGATACGCAGTATTTT. Its protein product is CASSPPTGSTTDTQYF. The chain carries TRBV18 and TRBJ2-3; TRBD1 aligns across 7 bases. V lost 0 bases, J lost 2 bases, and 5 bases stayed unmatched. Per germline, CDR1 KGHSH and CDR2 LQKENI. The CDR3 has 16 amino acids. Combining the CDR3 with reference TRBV18 and TRBJ2-3 gives the whole variable domain NAGVMQNPRHLVRRRGQEARLRCSPMKGHSHVYWYRQLPEEGLKFMVYLQKENIIDESGMPKERFSAEFPKEGPSILRIQQVVRGDSAAYFCASSPPTGSTTDTQYFGPGTRLTVL.

Only a few counts were recorded for this clone. The CDR3 is CASSQETGGRDTQYF. The CDR3 DNA reads TGTGCCAGCAGCCAAGAGACAGGGGGCCGGGATACGCAGTATTTT. V is TRBV4-2 and J is TRBJ2-3, with TRBD1 identical over 10 bases. There are 15 residues in the CDR3. V lost 0 bases, J lost 6 bases, and 3 bases stayed unmatched. CDR1 is LGHNA, CDR2 YNFKEQ, per germline.

In this sample, this clone turned up a few times. The gene calls are TRBV4-3 and TRBJ2-3; 9 bases fit TRBD2. CDR1 and CDR2 from the germline V gene are LGHNA and YSLEER. Losses at the gene ends were 0 bases for V and 3 bases for J; bases not matched to a gene: 4. The CDR3 covers 16 residues. The CDR3 DNA sequence: TGCGCCAGCAGCCAAGATGCGCGGGGGGGTACAGATACGCAGTATTTT. Residues: CASSQDARGGTDTQYF.

The chain uses TRBV10-3 and TRBJ1-2; D ambiguous. Germline CDR1 reads ENHRY; CDR2 reads SYGVKD. V lost 2 bases, J lost 2 bases, and 3 bases lay in between. The CDR3 is 12 amino acids. CDR3 loop: CAISETNYGYTF. The CDR3 DNA sequence: TGTGCCATCAGTGAGACAAACTATGGCTACACCTTC.

This chain joins TRBV10-1 and TRBJ1-2, with TRBD1 matching 7 bases. Unmatched junction bases numbered 8, after V lost 6 bases and J lost 7 bases. The CDR3 has 13 residues. Germline V gene sequence: CDR1 WNHNN, CDR2 SYGVQD (reference sequence). The CDR3 protein is CASRRSWTGGYTF. As DNA, the CDR3 is TGCGCCAGCAGGAGATCTTGGACAGGTGGCTACACCTTC.

This clone was seen more than once but under ten times. This chain uses TRBV6-5 with TRBJ1-1, with 8 positions matching TRBD1. The CDR3 has 16 residues. Germline V gene sequence: CDR1 MNHEY, CDR2 SVGAGI. The V and J ends lost 3 bases and 0 bases, in that order; junction bases with no gene match: 6. The CDR3 DNA reads TGTGCCAGCAGTTATCCCGGGACAGGTCTGAACACTGAAGCTTTCTTT. It codes for CASSYPGTGLNTEAFF.

V and J are TRBV4-1 and TRBJ2-3, with D unresolved. Germline V gene lookup returns CDR1 MGHRA and CDR2 YSYEKL. This CDR3 comprises 14 residues. With 0 bases removed from V and 6 bases from J, the gap between germline ends came to 10 bases. The DNA for the CDR3 is TGCGCCAGCAGCCAAGATGGCACTACGGATACGCAGTATTTT. Amino acids: CASSQDGTTDTQYF.

V is TRBV9 and J is TRBJ1-1; the match to TRBD1 covers 8 bases. This CDR3 spans 13 amino acids. Trimming took 0 bases from V and 7 from J; bases not matched to a gene: 2. CDR1 and CDR2 from the germline V gene are SGDLS and YYNGEE. The CDR3 loop reads CASSVAQGGEAFF. For the CDR3, the DNA is TGTGCCAGCAGCGTAGCACAGGGGGGTGAAGCTTTCTTT.

The CDR3 nucleotides read TGTGCCAGCAGCCCGGGGAGGGGCTATGGCTACACCTTC. It is translated as CASSPGRGYGYTF. The chain uses TRBV5-6 and TRBJ1-2; weak D call: TRBD1 (5 bases). Germline CDR1 is SGHDT and CDR2 is YYEEEE. V lost 4 bases and J 4 bases, leaving 11 bases between the germline ends. The CDR3 runs to 13 residues.

Only a few counts were recorded for this clone. The chain employs TRBV19 and TRBJ2-3; D gene unclear. Germline V gene data show CDR1 as LNHDA and CDR2 as SQIVND (reference sequence). V shed 3 bases and J shed 0 bases, with 10 bases lying between them. This CDR3 is built from 15 residues. CDR3 sequence reads: CASSISSVSTDTQYF. CDR3 in DNA: TGTGCCAGTAGTATCTCCTCGGTGAGCACAGATACGCAGTATTTT.

About this clone itself: Distinct nucleotide sequences in the sample also encode this CDR3. The chain uses TRBV9 and TRBJ1-2; TRBD1 matches at 8 bases. Trimming removed 0 bases from V and 5 bases from J; junction bases left unmatched: 6. CDR3 length: 15 amino acids. The germline CDR1 and CDR2 sequences are SGDLS and YYNGEE. CDR3 region: CASSVDGDRPYGYTF. The CDR3 region has the DNA TGTGCCAGCAGCGTAGACGGGGACAGGCCTTATGGCTACACCTTC.

In this sample, this clone turned up a few times. The CDR3, as DNA: TGTGCCAGCAGAATGACAGGTTATAATTCACCCCTCCACTTT. Its translation is CASRMTGYNSPLHF. The rearrangement links TRBV28 to TRBJ1-6, with D tentatively TRBD1 (6 bases). The CDR3 is made up of 14 amino acids. Trimming removed 6 bases at V and 4 bases at J, with 10 bases between. Germline V lookup: CDR1 MDHEN, CDR2 SYDVKM.